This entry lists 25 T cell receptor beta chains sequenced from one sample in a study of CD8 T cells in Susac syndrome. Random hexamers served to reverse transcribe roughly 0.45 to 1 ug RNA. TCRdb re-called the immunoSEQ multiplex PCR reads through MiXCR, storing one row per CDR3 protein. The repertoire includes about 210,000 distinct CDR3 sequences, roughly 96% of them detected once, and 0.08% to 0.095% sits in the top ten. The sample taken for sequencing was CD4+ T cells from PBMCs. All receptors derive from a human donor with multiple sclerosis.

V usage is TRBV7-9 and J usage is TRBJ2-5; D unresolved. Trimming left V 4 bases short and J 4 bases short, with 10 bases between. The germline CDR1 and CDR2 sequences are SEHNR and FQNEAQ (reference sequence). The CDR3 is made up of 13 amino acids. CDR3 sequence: CASSSSSPETQYF. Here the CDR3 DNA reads TGTGCCAGCAGCTCCTCGAGCCCAGAGACCCAGTACTTC.

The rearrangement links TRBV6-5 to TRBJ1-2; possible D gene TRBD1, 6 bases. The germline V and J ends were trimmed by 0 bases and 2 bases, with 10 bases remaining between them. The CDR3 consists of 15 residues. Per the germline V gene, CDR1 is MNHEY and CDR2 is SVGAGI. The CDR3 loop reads CASSYSVGGNYGYTF. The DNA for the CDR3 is TGTGCCAGCAGTTACTCGGTAGGGGGAAACTATGGCTACACCTTC.

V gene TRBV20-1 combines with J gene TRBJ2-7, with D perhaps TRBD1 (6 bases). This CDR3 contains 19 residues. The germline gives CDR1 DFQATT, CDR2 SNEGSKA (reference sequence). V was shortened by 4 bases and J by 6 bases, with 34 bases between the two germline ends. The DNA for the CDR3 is TGCAGTGCTACACAGGGACCTATCGGTGGGGGCTGGGGCTCTGGCGAGCAGTACTTC. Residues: CSATQGPIGGGWGSGEQYF.

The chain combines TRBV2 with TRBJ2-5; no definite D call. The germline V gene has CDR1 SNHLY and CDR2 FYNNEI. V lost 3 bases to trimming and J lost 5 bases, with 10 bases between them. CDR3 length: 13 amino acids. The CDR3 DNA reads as TGTGCCAGCAGTGAGCACCCCCGGGAGACCCAGTACTTC. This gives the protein CASSEHPRETQYF.

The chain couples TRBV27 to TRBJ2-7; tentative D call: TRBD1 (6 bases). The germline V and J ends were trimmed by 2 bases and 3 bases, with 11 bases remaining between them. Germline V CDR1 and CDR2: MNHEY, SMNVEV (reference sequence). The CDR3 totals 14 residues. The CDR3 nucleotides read TGTGCCAGCAGTTTAGGCAGGGGTCTCTACGAGCAGTACTTC. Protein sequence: CASSLGRGLYEQYF.

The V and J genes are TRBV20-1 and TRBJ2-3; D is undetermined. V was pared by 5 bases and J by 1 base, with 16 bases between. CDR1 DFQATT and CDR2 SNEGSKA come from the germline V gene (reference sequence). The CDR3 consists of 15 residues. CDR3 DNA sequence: TGCAGTGCTCTCAAACTCGACCACGGCACAGATACGCAGTATTTT. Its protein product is CSALKLDHGTDTQYF.

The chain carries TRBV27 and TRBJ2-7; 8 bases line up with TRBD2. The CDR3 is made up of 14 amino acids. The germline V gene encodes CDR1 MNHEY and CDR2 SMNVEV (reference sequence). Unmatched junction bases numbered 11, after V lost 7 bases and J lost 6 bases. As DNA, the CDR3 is TGTGCCAGCAATCCCGGGACTAGATTCTCCGAGCAGTACTTC. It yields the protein CASNPGTRFSEQYF.

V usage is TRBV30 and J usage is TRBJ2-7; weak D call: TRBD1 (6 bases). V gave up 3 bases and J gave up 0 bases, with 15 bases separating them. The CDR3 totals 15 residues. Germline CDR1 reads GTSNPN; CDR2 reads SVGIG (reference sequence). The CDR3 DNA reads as TGTGCCTGGAGGAAAAGTGGACAGTTCTCCTACGAGCAGTACTTC. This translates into CAWRKSGQFSYEQYF.

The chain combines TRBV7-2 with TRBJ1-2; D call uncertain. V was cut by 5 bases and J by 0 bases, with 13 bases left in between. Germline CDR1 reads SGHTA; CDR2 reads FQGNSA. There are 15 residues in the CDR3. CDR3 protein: CASSPRAPANYGYTF. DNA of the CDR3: TGTGCCAGCAGCCCACGGGCCCCAGCTAACTATGGCTACACCTTC.

CDR3 sequence reads: CSARDELLRLAGAGEGETQYF. CDR3 nucleotide sequence: TGCAGTGCTAGAGATGAACTTCTTCGACTAGCGGGAGCTGGTGAAGGCGAGACCCAGTACTTC. V usage is TRBV20-1 and J usage is TRBJ2-5, with 12 bases identical to TRBD2. Germline CDR1 reads DFQATT; CDR2 reads SNEGSKA (reference sequence). Trimming took 0 bases from V and 5 from J; bases not matched to a gene: 22. This CDR3 has 21 amino acids.

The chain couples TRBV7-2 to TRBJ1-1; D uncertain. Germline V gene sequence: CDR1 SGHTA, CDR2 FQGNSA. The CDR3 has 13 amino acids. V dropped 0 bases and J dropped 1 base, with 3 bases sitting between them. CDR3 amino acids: CASSLATNTEAFF. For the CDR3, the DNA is TGTGCCAGCAGCTTAGCGACGAACACTGAAGCTTTCTTT. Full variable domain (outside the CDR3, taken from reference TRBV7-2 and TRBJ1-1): GAGVSQSPSNKVTEKGKDVELRCDPISGHTALYWYRQSLGQGLEFLIYFQGNSAPDKSGLPSDRFSAERTGGSVSTLTIQRTQQEDSAVYLCASSLATNTEAFFGQGTRLTVV.

The DNA of the CDR3 is TGCAGTGCTAGAAGCTGGTCAAACAATGAGCAGTTCTTC. It yields the protein CSARSWSNNEQFF. V and J are TRBV20-1 and TRBJ2-1; D unclear. Trimming pared 2 bases from V and 5 bases from J, leaving 10 bases between. This CDR3 spans 13 amino acids. Germline CDR1 DFQATT, CDR2 SNEGSKA (reference sequence).

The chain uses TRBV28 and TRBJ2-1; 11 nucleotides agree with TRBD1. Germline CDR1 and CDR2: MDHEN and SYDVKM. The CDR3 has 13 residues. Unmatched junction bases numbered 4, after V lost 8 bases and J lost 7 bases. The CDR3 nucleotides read TGTGCCAGCGGACAGGGGGCCCCTAATGAGCAGTTCTTC. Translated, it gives CASGQGAPNEQFF. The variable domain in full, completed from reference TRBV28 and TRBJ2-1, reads DVKVTQSSRYLVKRTGEKVFLECVQDMDHENMFWYRQDPGLGLRLIYFSYDVKMKEKGDIPEGYSVSREKKERFSLILESASTNQTSMYLCASGQGAPNEQFFGPGTRLTVL.

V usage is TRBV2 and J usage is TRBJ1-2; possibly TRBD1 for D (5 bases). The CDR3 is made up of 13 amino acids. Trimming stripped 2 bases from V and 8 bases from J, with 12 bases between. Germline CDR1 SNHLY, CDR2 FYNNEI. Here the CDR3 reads CASSESGGRGYTF. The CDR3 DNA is TGTGCCAGCAGTGAATCGGGGGGAAGGGGCTACACCTTC.

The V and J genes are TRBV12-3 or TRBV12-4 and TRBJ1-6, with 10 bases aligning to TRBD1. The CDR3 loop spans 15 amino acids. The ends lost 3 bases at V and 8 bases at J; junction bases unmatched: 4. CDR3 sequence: CASSFRTGGHSPLHF. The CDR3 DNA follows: TGTGCCAGCAGTTTCAGGACAGGGGGGCATTCACCCCTCCACTTT.

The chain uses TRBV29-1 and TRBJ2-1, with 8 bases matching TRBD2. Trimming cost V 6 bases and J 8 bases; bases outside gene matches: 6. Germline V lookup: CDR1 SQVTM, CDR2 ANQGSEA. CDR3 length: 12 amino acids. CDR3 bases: TGCAGCGTCGGGACTAGTTGGCATGAGCAGTTCTTC. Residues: CSVGTSWHEQFF.

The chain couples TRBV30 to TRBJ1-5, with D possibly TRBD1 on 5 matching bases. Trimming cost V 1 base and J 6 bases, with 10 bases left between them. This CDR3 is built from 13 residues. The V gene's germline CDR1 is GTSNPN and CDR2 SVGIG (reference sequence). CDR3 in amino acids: CAWSAGVGQPQHF. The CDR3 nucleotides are TGTGCCTGGAGTGCGGGGGTGGGTCAGCCCCAGCATTTT.

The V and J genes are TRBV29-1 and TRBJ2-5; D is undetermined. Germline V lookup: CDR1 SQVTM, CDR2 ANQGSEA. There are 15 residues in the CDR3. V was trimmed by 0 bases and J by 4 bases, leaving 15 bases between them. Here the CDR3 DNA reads TGCAGCGTTGAAGATCACGGACGCCCGGGAGAGACCCAGTACTTC. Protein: CSVEDHGRPGETQYF.

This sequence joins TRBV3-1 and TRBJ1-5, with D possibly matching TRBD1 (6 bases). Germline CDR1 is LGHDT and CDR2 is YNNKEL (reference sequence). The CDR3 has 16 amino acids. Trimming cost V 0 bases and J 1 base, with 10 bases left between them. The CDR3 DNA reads TGTGCCAGCAGCCAAGAGGGGGGGGCCAGCAATCAGCCCCAGCATTTT. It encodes CASSQEGGASNQPQHF.

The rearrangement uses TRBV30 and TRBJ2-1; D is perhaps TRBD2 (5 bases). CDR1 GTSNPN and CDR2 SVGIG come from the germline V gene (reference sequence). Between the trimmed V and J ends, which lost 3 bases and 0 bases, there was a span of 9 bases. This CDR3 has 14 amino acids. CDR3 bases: TGTGCCTGGAGCCCGGGGAGCTCCTACAATGAGCAGTTCTTC. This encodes CAWSPGSSYNEQFF.

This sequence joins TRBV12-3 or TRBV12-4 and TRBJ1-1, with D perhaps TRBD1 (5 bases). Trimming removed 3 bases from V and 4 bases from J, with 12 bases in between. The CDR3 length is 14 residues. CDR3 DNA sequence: TGTGCCAGCAGTTTCCCCGGGGGGTCCACTGAAGCTTTCTTT. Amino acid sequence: CASSFPGGSTEAFF.

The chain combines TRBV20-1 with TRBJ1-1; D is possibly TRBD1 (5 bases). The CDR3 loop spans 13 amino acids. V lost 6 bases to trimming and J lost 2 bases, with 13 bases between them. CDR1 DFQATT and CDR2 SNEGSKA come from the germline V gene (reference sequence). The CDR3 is CSARKDRNTEAFF. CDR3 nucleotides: TGCAGTGCGCGGAAAGACAGAAACACTGAAGCTTTCTTT.

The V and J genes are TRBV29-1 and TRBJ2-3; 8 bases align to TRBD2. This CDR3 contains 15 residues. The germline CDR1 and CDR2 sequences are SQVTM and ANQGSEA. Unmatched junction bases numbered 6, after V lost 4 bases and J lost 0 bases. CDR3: CSVGGGRPSTDTQYF. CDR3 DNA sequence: TGCAGCGTTGGGGGCGGGAGGCCTAGCACAGATACGCAGTATTTT.

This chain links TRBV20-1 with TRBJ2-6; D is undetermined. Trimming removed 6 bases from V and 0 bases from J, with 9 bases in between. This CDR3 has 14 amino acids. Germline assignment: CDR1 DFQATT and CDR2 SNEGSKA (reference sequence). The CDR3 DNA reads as TGCAGTGCCCCTGTGGCCTCTGGGGCCAACGTCCTGACTTTC. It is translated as CSAPVASGANVLTF.

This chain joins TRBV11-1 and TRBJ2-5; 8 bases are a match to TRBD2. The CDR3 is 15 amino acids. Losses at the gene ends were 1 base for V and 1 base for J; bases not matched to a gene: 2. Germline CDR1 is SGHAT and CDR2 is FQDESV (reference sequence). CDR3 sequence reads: CASSLEAGGQETQYF. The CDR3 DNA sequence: TGTGCCAGCAGCTTAGAGGCGGGGGGCCAAGAGACCCAGTACTTC.